This record looks at one T cell receptor (beta chain) sequence and its context. This table comes from immunoSEQ multiplex PCR, and its TCRdb copy is limited to in-frame clones, with some not included. The table shows 87,000 or so clones, with approximately 89% occurring only once. The source of the sample is a study of blood T cell repertoires in COVID-19. V was shortened by 1 base and J by 3 bases, with 12 bases between the two germline ends. CDR1 SGHNT and CDR2 YENEEA come from the germline V gene. There are 15 residues in the CDR3. Sequenced: peripheral blood. The chain carries TRBV11-3 and TRBJ1-2; tentative D call: TRBD1 (5 bases). The sequence came from a human donor with acute or convalescent COVID-19. The donor label of this sample is uncertain. For the CDR3, the DNA is TGTGCCAGCAGCTTAGGTTCCAGGGCGGACTATGGCTACACCTTC. Amino acids: CASSLGSRADYGYTF.